This T cell receptor beta chain was obtained from a study of T-cell memory formation after mild COVID-19. TCRdb passed the 5' RACE reads through MiXCR, listing each CDR3 protein once. The table includes tens of thousands of distinct CDR3 sequences, around 13% detected once. This CDR3 has 16 residues. The trim removed 4 bases at V and 0 bases at J, leaving 4 bases unmatched. Germline V gene data show CDR1 as KGHDR and CDR2 as SFDVKD. This TCR was recovered from an adult woman who had mild COVID-19 (a few samples of this study predate the infection). Cell type and time point are not known. The material sequenced was PBMCs or a T cell subset sorted from them (not recorded which). This rearrangement joins TRBV24-1 to TRBJ2-3; 9 positions agree with TRBD2. Here the CDR3 reads CATSEVAGASTDTQYF. The CDR3 region has the DNA TGTGCCACCAGTGAGGTAGCGGGAGCGAGCACAGATACGCAGTATTTT.